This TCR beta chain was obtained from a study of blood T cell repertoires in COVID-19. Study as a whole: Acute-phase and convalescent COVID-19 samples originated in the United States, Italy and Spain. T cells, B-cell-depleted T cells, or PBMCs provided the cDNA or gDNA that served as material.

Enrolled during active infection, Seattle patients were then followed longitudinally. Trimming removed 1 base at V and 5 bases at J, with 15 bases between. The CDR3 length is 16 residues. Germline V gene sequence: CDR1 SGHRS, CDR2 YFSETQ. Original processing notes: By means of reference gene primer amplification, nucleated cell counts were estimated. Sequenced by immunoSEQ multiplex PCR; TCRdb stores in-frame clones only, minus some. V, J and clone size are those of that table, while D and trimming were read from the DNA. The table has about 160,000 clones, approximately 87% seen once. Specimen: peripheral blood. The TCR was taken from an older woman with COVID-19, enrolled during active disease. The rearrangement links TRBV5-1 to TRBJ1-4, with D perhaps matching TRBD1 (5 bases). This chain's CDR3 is CASSLRVQVQNEKLFF. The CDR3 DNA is TGCGCCAGCAGCTTGCGAGTACAGGTCCAAAATGAAAAACTGTTTTTT.